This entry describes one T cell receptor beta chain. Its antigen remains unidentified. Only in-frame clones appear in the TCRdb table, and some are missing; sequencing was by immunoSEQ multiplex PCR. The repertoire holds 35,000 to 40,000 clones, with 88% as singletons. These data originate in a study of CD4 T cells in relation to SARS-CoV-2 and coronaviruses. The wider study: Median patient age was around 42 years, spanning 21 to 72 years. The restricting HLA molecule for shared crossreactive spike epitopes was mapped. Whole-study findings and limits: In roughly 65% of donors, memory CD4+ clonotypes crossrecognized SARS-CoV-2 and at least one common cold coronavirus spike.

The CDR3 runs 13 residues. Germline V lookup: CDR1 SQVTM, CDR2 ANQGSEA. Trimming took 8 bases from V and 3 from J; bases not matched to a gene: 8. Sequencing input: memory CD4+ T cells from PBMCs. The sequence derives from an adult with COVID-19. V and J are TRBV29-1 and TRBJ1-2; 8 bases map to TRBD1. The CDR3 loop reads CSSQGQGDYGYTF. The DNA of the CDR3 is TGCAGCTCCCAAGGACAGGGAGACTATGGCTACACCTTC.